The source of this T cell receptor (beta chain) is a study of T-cell reconstitution after alpha-beta-depleted transplantation in children. Study conclusions and caveats: Surviving recipient T cells and intrathymic progenitors accounted for some patients' high TCRbeta diversity at day 60.

This sample's TCRbeta library carried unique molecular identifier barcodes. MiXCR was run by TCRdb on the PCR reads, yielding one entry per CDR3 protein. The sample records approximately 490,000 distinct CDR3 sequences, about 10% being singletons. This clonotype was counted only a few times. The antigen remains undetermined. The CDR3 loop spans 13 amino acids. Germline V gene sequence: CDR1 MNHNS, CDR2 SASEGT. V was trimmed by 2 bases and J by 5 bases, leaving 9 bases between them. This chain uses TRBV6-1 with TRBJ1-2, with D unresolved. This sequence was found in a child under 10 years old with inherited bone marrow failure, due to receive a stem cell transplant. Sequenced material: PBMCs, taken before TCRalphabeta/CD19-depleted stem cell transplant. CDR3 amino acids: CASSELTYYGYTF. CDR3 coding DNA: TGTGCCAGCAGTGAATTGACCTATTATGGCTACACCTTC.